This passage covers 5 T cell receptor beta chains from one sample sequenced in a study of shared clonotypes between healthy human individuals. Using immunoSEQ multiplex PCR, the repertoire was profiled, and TCRdb retains in-frame clones only, with some absent. The table shows about 1.1 million clones, with around 82% occurring only once. What was sequenced was memory CD4+ T cells from PBMCs. The sample's subset: CD45RA-negative fraction. The receptors derive from a man aged 18 to 35 in good health. Some clones in this sample may be carry-over from other donors' samples.

This clone was counted a single time. V is TRBV5-1 and J is TRBJ1-5; weak D call: TRBD1 (5 bases). CDR3 length: 16 residues. The V gene's germline CDR1 is SGHRS and CDR2 YFSETQ. Trimming cost V 2 bases and J 0 bases, with 12 bases left between them. CDR3 loop: CASSLLGTDSNQPQHF. As DNA, the CDR3 is TGCGCCAGCAGCTTATTGGGGACGGATAGCAATCAGCCCCAGCATTTT.

The chain has TRBV11-2 and TRBJ2-2, with 9 bases identical to TRBD2. V lost 4 bases to trimming and J lost 6 bases; unmatched junction nucleotides: 6. The CDR3 has 15 amino acids. Germline loops: CDR1 SGHAT, CDR2 FQNNGV. In DNA form, the CDR3 reads TGTGCCAGCAGCTGGACTAGCGTTTTTTCCGGGGAGCTGTTTTTT. The encoded protein is CASSWTSVFSGELFF. The complete variable domain, with remaining parts taken from reference TRBV11-2 and TRBJ2-2, reads EAGVAQSPRYKIIEKRQSVAFWCNPISGHATLYWYQQILGQGPKLLIQFQNNGVVDDSQLPKDRFSAERLKGVDSTLKIQPAKLEDSAVYLCASSWTSVFSGELFFGEGSRLTVL.

The J gene is TRBJ1-2, the V gene TRBV7-2; D remains unclear. Trimming pared 7 bases from V and 2 bases from J, leaving 14 bases between. Germline V CDR1 and CDR2: SGHTA, FQGNSA. The CDR3 is made up of 14 amino acids. The CDR3 sequence: CASTPGSMNYGYTF. CDR3 in DNA: TGTGCCAGCACCCCCGGATCGATGAACTATGGCTACACCTTC.

Details on this clone: A much larger clone sits a single nucleotide away, making a read error possible. The chain couples TRBV5-6 to TRBJ2-6; D not certain. The CDR3 consists of 14 residues. With 0 bases removed from V and 2 bases from J, the gap between germline ends came to 3 bases. CDR1 and CDR2 (germline): SGHDT, YYEEEE. The CDR3 loop is CASSLDPGANVLTF. CDR3 sequence (DNA): TGTGCCAGCAGCTTGGATCCTGGGGCCAACGTCCTGACTTTC.

CDR3 region: CASSYENSPFYGYTF. The CDR3 DNA reads as TGTGCCAGCAGCTACGAGAACAGCCCATTCTATGGCTACACCTTC. J is TRBJ1-2 and V is TRBV5-4; no firm D call. Germline V lookup: CDR1 SGHNT, CDR2 YYREEE (reference sequence). The CDR3 totals 15 residues. Trimming pared 3 bases from V and 4 bases from J, leaving 16 bases between.